This T cell receptor beta chain emerged from a study of T cells after posttransplantation cyclophosphamide. Cyclophosphamide on days +3 and +4 followed busulfan-fludarabine conditioning and a marrow graft. General study points: Tissue-infiltrating T cells from skin or gut overlapped little with blood T cells.

This clone has a single count. Antigen specificity is unknown. Produced via immunoSEQ multiplex PCR; TCRdb's table is partial and in-frame only. Counted here are roughly 17,000 clones, about 77% occurring once; the ten biggest clones make up around a third. The sequence was obtained from a female patient between 35 and 55 years old who received an allogeneic stem cell transplant from a related donor, was CMV-positive, and had no GVHD. Certain T cells may be donor cells from the graft. This sample comprised CD8+ T cells sorted from PBMCs, obtained approximately 1,900 days after a stem cell transplant with posttransplant cyclophosphamide.

CDR3 in amino acids: CATSRPGGRRKDTQYF. The CDR3 DNA is TGTGCCACCAGCAGACCCGGGGGACGGCGGAAAGATACGCAGTATTTT. The rearrangement links TRBV15 to TRBJ2-3; a weak D match, TRBD2 (6 bases). V lost 2 bases and J lost 5, with 17 bases in between. The CDR3 extends over 16 amino acids. Germline CDR1 and CDR2: LNHNV and YYDKDF (reference sequence).